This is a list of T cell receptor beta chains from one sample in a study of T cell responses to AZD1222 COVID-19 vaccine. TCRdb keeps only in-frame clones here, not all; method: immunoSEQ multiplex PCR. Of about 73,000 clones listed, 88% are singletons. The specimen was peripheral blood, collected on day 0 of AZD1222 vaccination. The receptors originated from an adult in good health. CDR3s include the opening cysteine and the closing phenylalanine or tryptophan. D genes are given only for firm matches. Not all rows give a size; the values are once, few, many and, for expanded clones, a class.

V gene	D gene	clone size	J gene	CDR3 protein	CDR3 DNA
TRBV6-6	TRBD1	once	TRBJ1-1	CASRRGQQNTEAFF	TGTGCCAGCAGAAGGGGACAGCAGAACACTGAAGCTTTCTTT
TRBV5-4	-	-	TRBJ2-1	CASSDPPRVSSYNEQFF	TGTGCCAGCAGCGACCCGCCACGGGTTAGCTCCTACAATGAGCAGTTCTTC
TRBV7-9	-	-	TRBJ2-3	CASSQGGTDTQYF	TGTGCCAGCAGCCAGGGGGGGACAGATACGCAGTATTTT
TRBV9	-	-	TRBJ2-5	CASSPRPSQETQYF	TGTGCCAGCAGCCCGCGACCCTCCCAAGAGACCCAGTACTTC
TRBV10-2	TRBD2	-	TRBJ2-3	CASTRSSGGPDPQYF	TGCGCCAGCACCAGATCTAGCGGGGGGCCCGACCCGCAGTATTTT
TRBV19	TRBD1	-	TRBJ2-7	CASSAGTGGYEQYF	TGTGCCAGTAGTGCCGGGACAGGGGGATACGAGCAGTACTTC
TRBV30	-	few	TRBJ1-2	CAWSVRGGQGGYTF	TGTGCCTGGAGTGTACGTGGGGGGCAGGGCGGCTACACCTTC
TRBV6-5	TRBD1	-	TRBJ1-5	CASRTGNSNQPQHF	TGTGCCAGCAGGACAGGGAACAGCAATCAGCCCCAGCATTTT
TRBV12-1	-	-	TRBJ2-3	CASSFWVAGGADTQYF	-
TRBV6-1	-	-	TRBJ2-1	CASSEMRVEQFF	TGTGCCAGCAGTGAAATGCGGGTCGAGCAGTTCTTC
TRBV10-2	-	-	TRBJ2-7	CASSEWGRGYEQYF	TGCGCCAGCAGTGAATGGGGGCGAGGCTACGAGCAGTACTTC
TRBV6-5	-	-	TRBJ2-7	CASSPTAGATYEQYF	TGTGCCAGCAGTCCCACTGCAGGTGCCACCTACGAGCAGTACTTC
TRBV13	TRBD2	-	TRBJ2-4	CASSKRLAGIVSGNIQYF	TGTGCCAGCAGCAAACGACTAGCGGGGATTGTTTCGGGAAACATTCAGTACTTC
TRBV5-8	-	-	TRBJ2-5	CASSSDLGRTETQYF	TGTGCCAGCAGCTCCGACTTAGGCAGGACGGAGACCCAGTACTTC
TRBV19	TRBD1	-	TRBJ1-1	CASRTSNRGAAAVQAFF	TGTGCCAGTAGGACTAGCAACAGGGGAGCGGCCGCTGTACAAGCTTTCTTT
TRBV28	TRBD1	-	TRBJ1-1	CASSLIGGGLAEAFF	TGTGCCAGCAGTTTAATAGGGGGCGGTCTGGCTGAAGCTTTCTTT
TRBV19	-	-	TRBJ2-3	CASSFTITDTQYF	TGTGCCAGTAGTTTCACCATCACAGATACGCAGTATTTT
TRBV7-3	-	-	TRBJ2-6	CASSLPLDGANVLTF	TGTGCCAGCAGCTTACCGTTGGATGGGGCCAACGTCCTGACTTTC
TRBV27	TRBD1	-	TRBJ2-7	CASSLRGQGRYEQYF	TGTGCCAGCAGTTTAAGAGGACAGGGGAGGTACGAGCAGTACTTC
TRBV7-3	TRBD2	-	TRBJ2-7	CASSPTGTSGASFIYEQYF	TGTGCCAGCAGCCCAACCGGGACTAGCGGGGCTAGTTTCATTTACGAGCAGTACTTC
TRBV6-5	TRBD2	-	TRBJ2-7	CASTSASGRWYEQYF	TGTGCCAGCACCTCCGCCAGCGGGAGATGGTACGAGCAGTACTTC
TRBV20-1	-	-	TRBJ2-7	CSAQIEGEQYF	TGCAGTGCTCAAATTGAAGGCGAGCAGTACTTC
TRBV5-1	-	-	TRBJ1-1	CASSPDRTVQREAFF	TGCGCCAGCAGCCCGGACCGGACAGTGCAAAGGGAAGCTTTCTTT
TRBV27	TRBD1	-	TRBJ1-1	CASLRGPGTEAFF	TGTGCCAGCCTCAGGGGGCCGGGGACTGAAGCTTTCTTT
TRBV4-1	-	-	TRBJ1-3	CASSQSGRAGNTIYF	TGCGCCAGCAGCCAATCGGGCAGGGCTGGAAACACCATATATTTT
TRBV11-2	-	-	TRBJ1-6	CASSLGERPNSPLHF	TGTGCCAGCAGCTTAGGCGAGAGACCCAATTCACCCCTCCACTTT
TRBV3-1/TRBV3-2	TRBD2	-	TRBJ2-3	CASSHPSGVTDTQYF	TGTGCCAGCAGCCACCCTAGCGGGGTCACAGATACGCAGTATTTT
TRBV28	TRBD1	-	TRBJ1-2	CASSLHRGGSGGYTF	TGTGCCAGCAGTCTTCACAGGGGAGGATCAGGTGGCTACACCTTC